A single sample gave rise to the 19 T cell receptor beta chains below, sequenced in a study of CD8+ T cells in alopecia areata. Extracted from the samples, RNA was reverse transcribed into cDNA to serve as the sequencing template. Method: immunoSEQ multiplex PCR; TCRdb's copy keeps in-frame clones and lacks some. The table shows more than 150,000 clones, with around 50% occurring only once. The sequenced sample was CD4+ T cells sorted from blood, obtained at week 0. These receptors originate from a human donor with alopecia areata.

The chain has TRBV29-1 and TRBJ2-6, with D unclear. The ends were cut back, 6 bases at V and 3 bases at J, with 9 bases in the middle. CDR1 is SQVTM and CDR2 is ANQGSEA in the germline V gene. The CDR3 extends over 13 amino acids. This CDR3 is CSVARIGANVLTF. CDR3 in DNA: TGCAGCGTAGCGAGGATTGGGGCCAACGTCCTGACTTTC.

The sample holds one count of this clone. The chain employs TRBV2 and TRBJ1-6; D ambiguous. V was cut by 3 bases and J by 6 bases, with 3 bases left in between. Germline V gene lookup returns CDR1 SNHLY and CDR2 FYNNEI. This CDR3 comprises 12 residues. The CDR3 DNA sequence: TGTGCCAGCAGTGACAGTAATTCACCCCTCCACTTT. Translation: CASSDSNSPLHF.

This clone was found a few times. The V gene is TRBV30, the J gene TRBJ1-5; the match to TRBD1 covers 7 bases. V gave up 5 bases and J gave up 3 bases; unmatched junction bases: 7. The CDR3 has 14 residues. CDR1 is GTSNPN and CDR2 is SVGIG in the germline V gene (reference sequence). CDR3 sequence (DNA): TGTGCCTGGGGTACAGGGGTCACCAATCAGCCCCAGCATTTT. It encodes CAWGTGVTNQPQHF.

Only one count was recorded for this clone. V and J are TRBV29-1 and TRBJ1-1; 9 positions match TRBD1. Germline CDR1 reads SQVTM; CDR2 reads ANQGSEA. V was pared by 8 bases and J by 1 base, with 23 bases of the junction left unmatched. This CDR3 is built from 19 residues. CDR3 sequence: CSIRRGGQGIFGANTEAFF. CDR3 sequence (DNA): TGCAGCATACGAAGAGGGGGACAGGGAATATTTGGGGCGAACACTGAAGCTTTCTTT.

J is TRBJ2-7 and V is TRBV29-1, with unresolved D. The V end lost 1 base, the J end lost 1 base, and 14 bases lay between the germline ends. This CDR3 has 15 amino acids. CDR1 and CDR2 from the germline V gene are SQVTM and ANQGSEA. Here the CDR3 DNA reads TGCAGCGTTGAAGCACCAGTGAGTAATTCCTACGAGCAGTACTTC. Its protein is CSVEAPVSNSYEQYF.

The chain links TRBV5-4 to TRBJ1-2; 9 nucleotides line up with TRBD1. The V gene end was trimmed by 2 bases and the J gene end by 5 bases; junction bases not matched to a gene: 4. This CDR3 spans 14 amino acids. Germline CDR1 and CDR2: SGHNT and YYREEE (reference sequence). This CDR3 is CASSLGTGRYGYTF. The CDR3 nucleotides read TGTGCCAGCAGCTTAGGGACAGGGAGATATGGCTACACCTTC.

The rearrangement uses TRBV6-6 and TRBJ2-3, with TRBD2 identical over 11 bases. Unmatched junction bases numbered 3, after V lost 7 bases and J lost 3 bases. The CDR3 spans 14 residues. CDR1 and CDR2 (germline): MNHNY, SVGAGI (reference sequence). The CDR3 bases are TGTGCCAGCAAGGCTAGCGGGGGGACAGATACGCAGTATTTT. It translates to CASKASGGTDTQYF.

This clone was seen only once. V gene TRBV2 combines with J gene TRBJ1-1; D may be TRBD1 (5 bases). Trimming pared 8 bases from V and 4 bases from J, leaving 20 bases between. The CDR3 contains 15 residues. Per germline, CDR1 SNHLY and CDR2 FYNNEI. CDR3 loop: CASGGRVPLVTEAFF. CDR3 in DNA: TGTGCCAGCGGGGGGAGGGTCCCCCTCGTCACTGAAGCTTTCTTT.

The CDR3 sequence: CASSQDGTGWAEAFF. The CDR3 coding sequence is TGTGCCAGCAGCCAAGATGGGACAGGGTGGGCTGAAGCTTTCTTT. The chain carries TRBV4-2 and TRBJ1-1, with 9 bases matching TRBD1. The V gene end was trimmed by 0 bases and the J gene end by 6 bases; junction bases not matched to a gene: 5. CDR3 length: 15 residues. Per germline, CDR1 LGHNA and CDR2 YNFKEQ.

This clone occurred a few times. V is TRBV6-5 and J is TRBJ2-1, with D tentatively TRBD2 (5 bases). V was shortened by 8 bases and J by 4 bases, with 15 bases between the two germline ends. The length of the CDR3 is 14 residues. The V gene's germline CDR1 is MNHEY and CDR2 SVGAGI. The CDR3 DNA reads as TGTGCCAGCTCAAAGGCTAGCTGGTACAATGAGCAGTTCTTC. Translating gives CASSKASWYNEQFF.

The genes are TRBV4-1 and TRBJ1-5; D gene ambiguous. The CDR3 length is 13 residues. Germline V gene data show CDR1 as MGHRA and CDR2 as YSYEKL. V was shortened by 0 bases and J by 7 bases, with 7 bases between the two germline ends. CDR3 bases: TGCGCCAGCAGCCAAGATCTGCGGCAGCCCCAGCATTTT. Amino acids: CASSQDLRQPQHF.

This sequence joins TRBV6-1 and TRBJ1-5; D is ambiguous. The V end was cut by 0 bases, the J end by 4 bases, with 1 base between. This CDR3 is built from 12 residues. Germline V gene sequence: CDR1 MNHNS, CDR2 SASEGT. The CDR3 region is CASSEANQPQHF. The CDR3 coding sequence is TGTGCCAGCAGTGAAGCGAATCAGCCCCAGCATTTT.

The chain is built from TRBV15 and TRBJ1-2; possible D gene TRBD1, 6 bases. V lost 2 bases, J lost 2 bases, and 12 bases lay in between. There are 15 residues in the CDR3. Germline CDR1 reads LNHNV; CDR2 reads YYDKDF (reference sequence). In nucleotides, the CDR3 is TGTGCCACCAGCAGAACTTGGACAGAGAACTATGGCTACACCTTC. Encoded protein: CATSRTWTENYGYTF.

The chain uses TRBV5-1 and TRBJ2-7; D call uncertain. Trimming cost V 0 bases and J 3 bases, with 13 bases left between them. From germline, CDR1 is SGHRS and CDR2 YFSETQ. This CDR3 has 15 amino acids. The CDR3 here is CASSLDTRPLYEQYF. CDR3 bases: TGCGCCAGCAGCTTGGATACGAGGCCTCTCTACGAGCAGTACTTC.

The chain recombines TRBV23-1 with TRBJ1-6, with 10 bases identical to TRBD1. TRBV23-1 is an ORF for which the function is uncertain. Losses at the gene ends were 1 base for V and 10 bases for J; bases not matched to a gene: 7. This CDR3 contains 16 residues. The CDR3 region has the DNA TGCGCCAGCAGTCAATTTCGACAGGGGGCTGGATCACCCCTCCACTTT. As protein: CASSQFRQGAGSPLHF.

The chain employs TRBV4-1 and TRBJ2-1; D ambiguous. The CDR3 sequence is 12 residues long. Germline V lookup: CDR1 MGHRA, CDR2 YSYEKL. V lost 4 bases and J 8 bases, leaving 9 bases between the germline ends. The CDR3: CASSLETDEQFF. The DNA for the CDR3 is TGCGCCAGCAGCCTGGAAACGGATGAGCAGTTCTTC.

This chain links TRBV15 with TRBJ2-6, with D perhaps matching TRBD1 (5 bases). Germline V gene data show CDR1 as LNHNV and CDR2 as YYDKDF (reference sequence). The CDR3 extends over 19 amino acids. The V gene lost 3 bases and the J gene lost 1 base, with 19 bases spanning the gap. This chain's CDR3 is CATSRDGRARVSGANVLTF. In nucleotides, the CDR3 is TGTGCCACCAGCAGGGACGGTCGGGCCAGGGTTTCTGGGGCCAACGTCCTGACTTTC. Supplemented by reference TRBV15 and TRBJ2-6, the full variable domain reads DAMVIQNPRYQVTQFGKPVTLSCSQTLNHNVMYWYQQKSSQAPKLLFHYYDKDFNNEADTPDNFQSRRPNTSFCFLDIRSPGLGDTAMYLCATSRDGRARVSGANVLTFGAGSRLTVL.

CDR3 DNA: TGTGCCATCAGTGAGGGACAGATTAACTATGGCTACACCTTC. Its protein is CAISEGQINYGYTF. The chain links TRBV10-3 to TRBJ1-2; D possibly corresponds to TRBD1 (6 bases). The CDR3 is 14 residues long. Germline lookup yields CDR1 ENHRY and CDR2 SYGVKD. Trimming cost V 2 bases and J 1 base, with 8 bases left between them.

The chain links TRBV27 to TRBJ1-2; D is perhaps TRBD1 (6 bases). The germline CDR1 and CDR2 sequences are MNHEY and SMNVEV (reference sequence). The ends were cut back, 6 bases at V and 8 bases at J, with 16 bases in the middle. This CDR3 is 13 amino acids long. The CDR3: CASRGRGAGGYTF. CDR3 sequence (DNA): TGTGCCAGCAGGGGCAGGGGCGCGGGGGGCTACACCTTC.